These 7 T cell receptor beta chains share one sample of origin, sequenced in a study of cytomegalovirus exposure and HLA in healthy donors. Method: immunoSEQ multiplex PCR; TCRdb's copy keeps in-frame clones and lacks some. The sample lists tens of thousands of clones, 97% occurring once. The sample was PBMCs. The receptor set was obtained from a woman aged 18 to 35 in good health and CMV-seropositive.

V and J are TRBV10-2 and TRBJ2-1; 7 bases map to TRBD2. Trimming removed 7 bases from V and 9 bases from J; junction bases left unmatched: 15. The germline gives CDR1 WSHSY, CDR2 SAAADI. This CDR3 is built from 15 residues. The CDR3 DNA is TGCGCCAGCAATTCCGGAGGGCGCGGGAGTGGTGAGCAGTTCTTC. It encodes CASNSGGRGSGEQFF.

The V call is TRBV7-6, the J call TRBJ2-1; 10 bases line up with TRBD2. The length of the CDR3 is 17 residues. Trimming removed 1 base from V and 4 bases from J; junction bases left unmatched: 7. Germline values: CDR1 SGHVS, CDR2 FNYEAQ. Here the CDR3 DNA reads TGTGCCAGCAGCTTAGGTAGACTAGCGGGCAATTACAATGAGCAGTTCTTC. Its protein is CASSLGRLAGNYNEQFF.

The chain carries TRBV4-1 and TRBJ2-1; TRBD1 matches at 12 bases. CDR1 is MGHRA, CDR2 YSYEKL, per germline. The CDR3 runs to 18 residues. V dropped 3 bases and J dropped 3; count of bases not matched to a gene: 9. CDR3 nucleotide sequence: TGCGCCAGCAGCCACGTCCCGGGACAGGGGGCTGGCTACAATGAGCAGTTCTTC. The encoded protein is CASSHVPGQGAGYNEQFF.

The chain has TRBV6-1 and TRBJ1-1; D uncertain. Germline CDR1 reads MNHNS; CDR2 reads SASEGT. The CDR3 spans 15 residues. Between the trimmed V and J ends, which lost 3 bases and 0 bases, there was a span of 11 bases. This CDR3 reads CASSELDTVNTEAFF. The CDR3, as DNA: TGTGCCAGCAGTGAGTTAGACACCGTGAACACTGAAGCTTTCTTT.

The chain carries TRBV27 and TRBJ1-1; D unresolved. Germline V gene data show CDR1 as MNHEY and CDR2 as SMNVEV (reference sequence). V was pared by 3 bases and J by 0 bases, with 8 bases between. The CDR3 covers 14 residues. The CDR3 DNA is TGTGCCAGCAGTTTGCGGTTAATGAACACTGAAGCTTTCTTT. Its translation: CASSLRLMNTEAFF.

The chain combines TRBV7-2 with TRBJ1-1; D gene ambiguous. CDR3 length equals 13 residues. Per germline, CDR1 SGHTA and CDR2 FQGNSA. V was clipped by 1 base and J by 9 bases, with 12 bases between them. CDR3 sequence (DNA): TGTGCCAGCAGCTTAGAAGAGGGCAGGCAAGCTTTCTTT. This translates into CASSLEEGRQAFF.

The chain recombines TRBV5-4 with TRBJ2-7; 10 bases fit TRBD1. Germline V gene lookup returns CDR1 SGHNT and CDR2 YYREEE (reference sequence). V gave up 5 bases and J gave up 4 bases; unmatched junction bases: 6. The CDR3 length is 14 residues. The CDR3 loop reads CASRKDRGLYEQYF. Written as DNA, the CDR3 is TGTGCCAGCAGGAAGGACAGGGGGTTATACGAGCAGTACTTC.